This T cell receptor (beta chain) was identified during a study of regulatory T cells. At testing, patients were 2 to 39 years old, with reduced naive and increased memory T-cell proportions. Sorting split CD4+ cells into CD25-high CD127-low Tregs and CD25-low CD127-high conventional T cells. In the case of this clone: Its antigen is as yet unknown.

Amplification used 52 TRBV primers and 13 TRBJ primers. Some clones are missing from TCRdb's copy, which holds only in-frame ones; the method was immunoSEQ multiplex PCR. The repertoire holds approximately 31,000 clones, about 93% seen once, with more than 0.75% in the top ten. General study results and limits: Hydrophobic residues at CDR3 positions 6 and 7 were enriched in conventional CD4+ T cells of CD3G-deficient patients. Skewed V and J usage and few unique V-J pairs marked patient repertoires, most in Tregs.

V shed 3 bases and J shed 2 bases, with 9 bases lying between them. Germline CDR1 MDHEN, CDR2 SYDVKM. The CDR3 runs to 14 residues. The TCR sequence derives from a child aged 2 to 10 with CD3G deficiency. The chain uses TRBV28 and TRBJ2-3, with a weak D call TRBD2 (5 bases). Material: conventional CD4+ T cells sorted from blood. Written as DNA, the CDR3 is TGTGCCAGCAGTTTCAGAGACTACACAGATACGCAGTATTTT. It translates to CASSFRDYTDTQYF. The full variable domain, with the rest looked up from reference TRBV28 and TRBJ2-3, is DVKVTQSSRYLVKRTGEKVFLECVQDMDHENMFWYRQDPGLGLRLIYFSYDVKMKEKGDIPEGYSVSREKKERFSLILESASTNQTSMYLCASSFRDYTDTQYFGPGTRLTVL.